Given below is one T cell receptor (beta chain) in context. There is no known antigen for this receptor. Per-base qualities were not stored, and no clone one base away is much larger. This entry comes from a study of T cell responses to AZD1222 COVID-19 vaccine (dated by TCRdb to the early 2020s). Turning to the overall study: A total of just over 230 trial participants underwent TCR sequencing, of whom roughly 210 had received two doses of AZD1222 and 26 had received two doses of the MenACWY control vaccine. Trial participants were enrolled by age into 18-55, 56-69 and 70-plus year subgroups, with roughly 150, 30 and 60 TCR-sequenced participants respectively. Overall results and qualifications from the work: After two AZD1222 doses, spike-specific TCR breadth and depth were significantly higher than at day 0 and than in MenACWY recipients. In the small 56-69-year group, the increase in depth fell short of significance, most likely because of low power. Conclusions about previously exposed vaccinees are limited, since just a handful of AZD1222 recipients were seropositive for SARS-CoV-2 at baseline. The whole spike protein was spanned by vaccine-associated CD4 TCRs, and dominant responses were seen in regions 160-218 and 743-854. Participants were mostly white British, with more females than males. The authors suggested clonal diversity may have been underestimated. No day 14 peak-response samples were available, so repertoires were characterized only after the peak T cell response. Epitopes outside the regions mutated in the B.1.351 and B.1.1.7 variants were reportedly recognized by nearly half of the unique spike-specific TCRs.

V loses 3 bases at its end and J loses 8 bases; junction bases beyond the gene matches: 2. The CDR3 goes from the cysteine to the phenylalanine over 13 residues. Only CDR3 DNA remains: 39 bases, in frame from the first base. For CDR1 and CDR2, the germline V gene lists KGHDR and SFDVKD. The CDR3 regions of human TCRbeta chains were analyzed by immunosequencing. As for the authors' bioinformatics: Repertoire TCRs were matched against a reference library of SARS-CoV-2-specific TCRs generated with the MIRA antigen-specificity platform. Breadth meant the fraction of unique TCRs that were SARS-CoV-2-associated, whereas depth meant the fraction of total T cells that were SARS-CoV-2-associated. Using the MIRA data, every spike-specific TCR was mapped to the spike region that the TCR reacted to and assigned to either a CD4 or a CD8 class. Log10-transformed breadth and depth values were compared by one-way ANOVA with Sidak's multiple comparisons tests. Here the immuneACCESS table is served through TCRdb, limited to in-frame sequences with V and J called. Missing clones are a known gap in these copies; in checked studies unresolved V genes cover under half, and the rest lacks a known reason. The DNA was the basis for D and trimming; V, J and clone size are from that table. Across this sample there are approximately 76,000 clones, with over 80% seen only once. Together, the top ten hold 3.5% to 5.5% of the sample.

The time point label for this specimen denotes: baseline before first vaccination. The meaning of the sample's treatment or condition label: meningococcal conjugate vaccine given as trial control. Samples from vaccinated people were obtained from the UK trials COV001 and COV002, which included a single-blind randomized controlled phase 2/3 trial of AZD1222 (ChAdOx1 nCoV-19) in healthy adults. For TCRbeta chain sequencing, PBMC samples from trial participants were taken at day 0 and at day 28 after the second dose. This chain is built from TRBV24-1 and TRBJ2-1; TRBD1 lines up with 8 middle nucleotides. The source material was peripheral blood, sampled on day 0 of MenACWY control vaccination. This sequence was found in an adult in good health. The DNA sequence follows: TGTGCCACCAGTGATCCGGACAGGGATGAGCAGTTCTTC. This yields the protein CATSDPDRDEQFF.